Below, 29 T cell receptor beta chains from the same sample are listed, as sequenced in a study of T cell responses to AZD1222 COVID-19 vaccine. The repertoire was sequenced with immunoSEQ multiplex PCR; TCRdb's copy has only in-frame clones and lacks some. This sample has 65,000 to 85,000 clones; roughly 88% occur once, and the top ten carry approximately 9.1%. The sample was peripheral blood, taken 28 days after the second dose of the MenACWY control vaccine. All receptors derive from an adult who received the MenACWY meningococcal vaccine as a control.

The V gene is TRBV7-9, the J gene TRBJ1-3; TRBD1 matches 8 bases. Germline CDR1 and CDR2: SEHNR and FQNEAQ (reference sequence). The CDR3 length is 17 residues. Losses at the gene ends were 3 bases for V and 0 bases for J; bases not matched to a gene: 7. CDR3 in amino acids: CASSFRGQGTSGNTIYF. The DNA of the CDR3 is TGTGCCAGCAGCTTCAGGGGGCAGGGAACCTCTGGAAACACCATATATTTT.

The chain has TRBV29-1 and TRBJ1-3, with a weak D call TRBD1 (6 bases). The CDR3 has 12 residues. Trimming cost V 4 bases and J 4 bases, with 8 bases left between them. Per germline, CDR1 SQVTM and CDR2 ANQGSEA. Written as DNA, the CDR3 is TGCAGCGTTGCCGGACAGGGAAACACCATATATTTT. Protein: CSVAGQGNTIYF.

The chain employs TRBV27 and TRBJ1-3; D possibly corresponds to TRBD1 (6 bases). Germline CDR1 and CDR2: MNHEY and SMNVEV (reference sequence). V gave up 4 bases and J gave up 4 bases, with 8 bases separating them. CDR3 length: 13 amino acids. CDR3 loop: CASSSDRGNTIYF. The CDR3 region has the DNA TGTGCCAGCAGTTCAGACAGGGGAAACACCATATATTTT.

CDR3 sequence: CASSIGAGVIEQYF. In DNA form, the CDR3 reads TGTGCCAGTAGTATCGGCGCGGGGGTAATCGAGCAGTACTTC. The gene calls are TRBV19 and TRBJ2-7; TRBD2 agrees at 7 bases. CDR3 length equals 14 residues. V lost 3 bases and J lost 6; bases outside the gene matches: 8. Germline CDR1 is LNHDA and CDR2 is SQIVND (reference sequence).

The chain couples TRBV30 to TRBJ2-5, with 8 bases lining up with TRBD2. The CDR3 spans 13 residues. Germline V CDR1 and CDR2: GTSNPN, SVGIG (reference sequence). After removal of 2 bases from V and 7 bases from J, the junction contained 6 bases not matched to a gene. CDR3 coding DNA: TGTGCCTGGAGTCCTAGCGCGGGGGGGACCCAGTACTTC. Translation gives CAWSPSAGGTQYF.

The chain carries TRBV6-5 and TRBJ1-2; 8 bases match TRBD1. Germline V gene sequence: CDR1 MNHEY, CDR2 SVGAGI. V shed 6 bases, J shed 5 bases, and the junction held 11 bases outside the gene matches. The CDR3 extends over 15 amino acids. The CDR3 here is CASRDRGQGAYGYTF. The CDR3 region has the DNA TGTGCCAGCAGGGACCGGGGGCAGGGGGCTTATGGCTACACCTTC.

J is TRBJ1-1 and V is TRBV19; D unclear. This CDR3 spans 14 amino acids. CDR1 is LNHDA, CDR2 SQIVND, per germline (reference sequence). V gave up 0 bases and J gave up 1 base, with 6 bases separating them. DNA of the CDR3: TGTGCCAGTAGTATAGAACAGACGAACACTGAAGCTTTCTTT. Translating gives CASSIEQTNTEAFF.

The chain is built from TRBV7-2 and TRBJ2-5, with a possible D match to TRBD1 (5 bases). Trimming stripped 3 bases from V and 5 bases from J, with 13 bases between. Per the germline V gene, CDR1 is SGHTA and CDR2 is FQGNSA. This CDR3 is 14 amino acids long. The CDR3: CASSFNVGAETQYF. As DNA, the CDR3 is TGTGCCAGCAGCTTTAACGTAGGGGCCGAGACCCAGTACTTC.

The chain links TRBV19 to TRBJ1-5, with a tentative D call TRBD1 (5 bases). The germline V gene encodes CDR1 LNHDA and CDR2 SQIVND (reference sequence). The CDR3 has 13 residues. V dropped 8 bases and J dropped 3 bases, with 11 bases sitting between them. The CDR3 DNA reads as TGTGCCAGTGGGGGGGGAAACAATCAGCCCCAGCATTTT. Residues: CASGGGNNQPQHF.

This clone was detected a few times. The genes are TRBV30 and TRBJ2-7, with TRBD1 matching 9 bases. J lost 4 bases, V lost 3 bases, and 4 bases had no gene match. The germline V gene has CDR1 GTSNPN and CDR2 SVGIG (reference sequence). The CDR3 extends over 13 amino acids. CDR3 in amino acids: CAWSADRGYEQYF. Here the CDR3 DNA reads TGTGCCTGGAGCGCGGACAGGGGATACGAGCAGTACTTC.

This clone was picked up a small number of times. V is TRBV5-1 and J is TRBJ2-7; 9 bases match TRBD1. Per germline, CDR1 SGHRS and CDR2 YFSETQ. The J segment lost 6 bases and the V segment lost 4 bases, leaving 8 bases of the junction unmatched. The CDR3 contains 14 residues. CDR3 residues: CASSPGQGKAEQYF. The CDR3, as DNA: TGCGCCAGCAGCCCGGGACAGGGAAAGGCCGAGCAGTACTTC.

The rearrangement uses TRBV6-1 and TRBJ2-7; perhaps TRBD2 as D (5 bases). The CDR3 loop spans 15 amino acids. The germline V and J ends were trimmed by 1 base and 0 bases, with 10 bases remaining between them. Germline-derived CDR1 and CDR2 are MNHNS and SASEGT. CDR3 in amino acids: CASSEVSGFSYEQYF. The DNA of the CDR3 is TGTGCCAGCAGTGAAGTAAGCGGATTCTCCTACGAGCAGTACTTC.

V usage is TRBV4-3 and J usage is TRBJ1-3; D is perhaps TRBD1 (6 bases). CDR3 length: 17 residues. Trimming removed 1 base from V and 0 bases from J, with 13 bases in between. The germline gives CDR1 LGHNA, CDR2 YSLEER. CDR3 region: CASSQAPTGSSGNTIYF. In nucleotides, the CDR3 is TGCGCCAGCAGCCAAGCTCCAACAGGGAGCTCTGGAAACACCATATATTTT.

V usage is TRBV7-2 and J usage is TRBJ2-2; 8 nucleotides agree with TRBD1. After removal of 2 bases from V and 4 bases from J, the junction contained 9 bases not matched to a gene. Germline V gene sequence: CDR1 SGHTA, CDR2 FQGNSA. CDR3 size: 17 residues. CDR3 sequence reads: CASSLPLRTGSTGELFF. The CDR3 DNA reads TGTGCCAGCAGCTTACCTTTGCGGACAGGGTCCACCGGGGAGCTGTTTTTT.

The CDR3 coding sequence is TGTGCCATCAGTTTGGGACAGGGGGGGGAGACCCAGTACTTC. Amino acid sequence: CAISLGQGGETQYF. This chain links TRBV10-3 with TRBJ2-5, with 11 bases aligning to TRBD1. CDR1 is ENHRY, CDR2 SYGVKD, per germline. Unmatched junction bases numbered 4, after V lost 5 bases and J lost 5 bases. The length of the CDR3 is 14 residues.

The chain links TRBV5-6 to TRBJ2-5; D uncertain. This CDR3 spans 14 amino acids. From germline, CDR1 is SGHDT and CDR2 YYEEEE. Trimming took 2 bases from V and 2 from J, leaving 10 bases between them. The DNA of the CDR3 is TGTGCCAGCAGCTTCGGCACAGAACAAGAGACCCAGTACTTC. Amino acid sequence: CASSFGTEQETQYF.

The rearrangement joins TRBV5-1 to TRBJ2-5; the match to TRBD2 covers 8 bases. Germline values: CDR1 SGHRS, CDR2 YFSETQ. The CDR3 loop spans 15 amino acids. Trimming removed 3 bases from V and 5 bases from J; junction bases left unmatched: 9. Here the CDR3 reads CASSSGTSRGETQYF. The CDR3 DNA follows: TGCGCCAGCAGCTCCGGGACTAGTAGGGGGGAGACCCAGTACTTC.

The chain employs TRBV19 and TRBJ1-1, with 12 bases that match TRBD1. The V and J ends lost 6 bases and 5 bases, in that order; junction bases with no gene match: 10. The CDR3 extends over 16 amino acids. From germline, CDR1 is LNHDA and CDR2 SQIVND (reference sequence). CDR3 DNA: TGTGCCAGTAGCCCAAGATCGGGACAGGGGGCAACTGAAGCTTTCTTT. It specifies CASSPRSGQGATEAFF.

The chain couples TRBV19 to TRBJ2-3; possibly TRBD2 for D (6 bases). Germline CDR1 LNHDA, CDR2 SQIVND (reference sequence). The V and J ends lost 3 bases and 5 bases respectively, with 12 bases between them. The CDR3 sequence is 14 residues long. In DNA, the CDR3 is TGTGCCAGTAGTATGAGGCGGAGGGGAGATACGCAGTATTTT. It encodes CASSMRRRGDTQYF.

The chain couples TRBV10-3 to TRBJ1-2, with a possible D match to TRBD1 (6 bases). The germline gives CDR1 ENHRY, CDR2 SYGVKD. This CDR3 spans 13 amino acids. Between the trimmed V and J ends, which lost 10 bases and 7 bases, there was a span of 19 bases. CDR3 in amino acids: CATAGSGAGGYTF. CDR3 nucleotide sequence: TGTGCCACCGCAGGATCGGGGGCTGGTGGCTACACCTTC.

This rearrangement joins TRBV14 to TRBJ1-1; maybe TRBD1 (6 bases). Germline lookup yields CDR1 SGHDN and CDR2 FVKESK. This CDR3 region has 13 residues. Trimming cost V 4 bases and J 5 bases, with 11 bases left between them. The CDR3 reads CASSPGQSTEAFF. DNA of the CDR3: TGTGCCAGCAGCCCCGGACAGTCGACTGAAGCTTTCTTT.

V usage is TRBV3-1 (or the pseudogene TRBV3-2) and J usage is TRBJ2-3; 7 bases are shared with TRBD1. Germline lookup yields CDR1 LGHDT and CDR2 YNNKEL (reference sequence). This CDR3 has 15 residues. V lost 5 bases, J lost 3 bases, and 8 bases stayed unmatched. In DNA form, the CDR3 reads TGTGCCAGCAGCGAGAGACAGGGAAGGACAGATACGCAGTATTTT. The encoded protein is CASSERQGRTDTQYF.

The chain uses TRBV7-2 and TRBJ2-5; D possibly corresponds to TRBD2 (5 bases). Germline CDR1 reads SGHTA; CDR2 reads FQGNSA. The V gene lost 1 base and the J gene lost 7 bases, with 13 bases spanning the gap. The CDR3 has 14 amino acids. CDR3 nucleotide sequence: TGTGCCAGCAGCTTAGGGAGACCCGGAGGGACCCAGTACTTC. Residues: CASSLGRPGGTQYF.

The chain recombines TRBV5-4 with TRBJ2-1; D may be TRBD1 (5 bases). Germline values: CDR1 SGHNT, CDR2 YYREEE (reference sequence). The CDR3 covers 13 residues. The DNA for the CDR3 is TGTGCATTCCGACAGTCCTCCTACAATGAGCAGTTCTTC. This gives the protein CAFRQSSYNEQFF.

The chain couples TRBV4-1 to TRBJ2-1, with 12 bases aligning to TRBD2. The germline V gene encodes CDR1 MGHRA and CDR2 YSYEKL. The CDR3 length is 13 residues. V was clipped by 3 bases and J by 13 bases; unmatched bases: 4. The CDR3 protein is CASSHRTSGEQFF. The CDR3 coding sequence is TGCGCCAGCAGCCACCGGACTAGCGGGGAACAGTTCTTC.

For this clone: This sample also contains other DNA sequences that code for the same CDR3. CDR3 sequence: CASSLTGGYNEQFF. CDR3 nucleotide sequence: TGTGCCAGCAGCTTAACAGGGGGGTACAATGAGCAGTTCTTC. The J gene is TRBJ2-1, the V gene TRBV7-3; D tentatively reads TRBD1 or TRBD2 (6 bases each). Germline values: CDR1 SGHTA, CDR2 FQGTGA. The CDR3 is 14 residues long. V was shortened by 0 bases and J by 4 bases, with 7 bases between the two germline ends.

V is TRBV9 and J is TRBJ2-1; no firm D call. CDR1 SGDLS and CDR2 YYNGEE come from the germline V gene. Trimming removed 4 bases at V and 6 bases at J, with 8 bases between. The CDR3 is made up of 12 amino acids. The CDR3 DNA sequence: TGTGCCAGCAGCTCTCAAATCAATGAGCAGTTCTTC. This encodes CASSSQINEQFF.

The V call is TRBV11-2, the J call TRBJ2-6; D unclear. The ends were cut back, 0 bases at V and 0 bases at J, with 6 bases in the middle. Looked up from germline, CDR1 is SGHAT and CDR2 is FQNNGV. The CDR3 extends over 16 amino acids. CDR3: CASSLESLSGANVLTF. The CDR3 DNA reads TGTGCCAGCAGCTTAGAATCCCTCTCTGGGGCCAACGTCCTGACTTTC.

This clone was found once. The rearrangement joins TRBV28 to TRBJ2-5; either TRBD1 or TRBD2 may supply D (6 bases each). V lost 4 bases and J lost 4, with 19 bases in between. Germline CDR1 and CDR2: MDHEN and SYDVKM. CDR3 length: 16 amino acids. This chain's CDR3 is CASSSTGVSRGETQYF. In DNA, the CDR3 is TGTGCCAGCAGTTCAACGGGGGTGTCCAGGGGAGAGACCCAGTACTTC. Based on the CDR3 plus reference TRBV28 and TRBJ2-5, the full variable domain is DVKVTQSSRYLVKRTGEKVFLECVQDMDHENMFWYRQDPGLGLRLIYFSYDVKMKEKGDIPEGYSVSREKKERFSLILESASTNQTSMYLCASSSTGVSRGETQYFGPGTRLLVL.